The present TCR beta chain was sequenced within a study of cytomegalovirus exposure and HLA in healthy donors. This table comes from immunoSEQ multiplex PCR, and its TCRdb copy is limited to in-frame clones, with some not included. The sample has 280,000 or so clones, 70% to 90% seen once. The study drew the donors from its roughly 120-subject validation cohort, separate from the approximately 690-subject first cohort. This clone was recorded once. The sequence was collected from a woman younger than 35 in good health and CMV-seronegative. Sequenced sample: PBMCs.

The CDR3 region has the DNA TGTGCCAGCAGCCTAGACACGTGGACTAGCACAGATACGCAGTATTTT. This codes for CASSLDTWTSTDTQYF. The rearrangement links TRBV28 to TRBJ2-3, with D perhaps TRBD2 (5 bases). CDR3 length: 16 amino acids. The V gene's germline CDR1 is MDHEN and CDR2 SYDVKM. Trimming stripped 6 bases from V and 0 bases from J, with 16 bases between.